These 16 T cell receptor beta chains were sequenced from one sample in a study of beta chain features in type 1 diabetes. Findings and caveats of the study: A moderate, significant TCRB CDR3 shortening appeared in type 1 diabetes across four CD4+ subsets.

The authors reverse transcribed all of the isolated RNA, so sequencing captured expressed TCRB transcripts. Measured with immunoSEQ multiplex PCR; TCRdb has only the in-frame clones, and not every one. The sample consists of under 300,000 clones, roughly 17% of them appearing once. Their antigens remain unidentified. The sample was naive CD4+ T cells from blood. All receptors come from a man between 25 and 39 years old with type 1 diabetes.

This clone was seen more than once but under ten times. This chain connects TRBV7-2 to TRBJ1-2, with TRBD1 as a possible D gene (5 bases). Germline loops: CDR1 SGHTA, CDR2 FQGNSA. The length of the CDR3 is 13 residues. The V and J ends lost 6 bases and 4 bases respectively, with 12 bases between them. The CDR3 DNA follows: TGTGCCAGCAGTCCTCAGGGACGCTATGGCTACACCTTC. Translation: CASSPQGRYGYTF.

The genes are TRBV29-1 and TRBJ1-3; D is perhaps TRBD1 (6 bases). The CDR3 has 14 amino acids. Looked up from germline, CDR1 is SQVTM and CDR2 is ANQGSEA. The V end lost 4 bases, the J end lost 4 bases, and 14 bases lay between the germline ends. The CDR3: CSVVGGTNGNTIYF. The CDR3 bases are TGCAGCGTTGTCGGGGGGACAAACGGAAACACCATATATTTT.

The table lists this clone with a few counts. V gene TRBV30 combines with J gene TRBJ2-7; 8 bases are shared with TRBD2. V trimming: 0 bases; J trimming: 4 bases; junction bases outside the gene matches: 5. Germline V gives CDR1 GTSNPN, CDR2 SVGIG (reference sequence). CDR3 length: 14 amino acids. The CDR3 protein is CAWSVASGSYEQYF. The CDR3 DNA reads as TGTGCCTGGAGTGTAGCGAGCGGGAGTTACGAGCAGTACTTC.

The CDR3 protein is CASSVGTSGITRNEQFF. The CDR3 region has the DNA TGTGCCAGCAGCGTTGGGACTAGCGGGATCACTAGGAATGAGCAGTTCTTC. V gene TRBV9 combines with J gene TRBJ2-1; TRBD2 matches at 13 bases. The CDR3 covers 17 residues. J was trimmed by 7 bases and V by 2 bases; bases with no gene match: 9. The V gene's germline CDR1 is SGDLS and CDR2 YYNGEE.

The chain uses TRBV25-1 and TRBJ2-7; the D is unclear. In germline, CDR1 is MGHDK, CDR2 SYGVNS. V lost 6 bases, J lost 1 base, and 13 bases lay in between. This CDR3 is 14 amino acids long. The CDR3 DNA sequence: TGTGCCAGCAGCGCCGTGGGCAGATCCTACGAGCAGTACTTC. Translated: CASSAVGRSYEQYF.

CDR3 residues: CATSEHSPGTNEKLFF. The DNA of the CDR3 is TGTGCCACCAGCGAACATTCTCCCGGGACTAATGAAAAACTGTTTTTT. This chain connects TRBV15 to TRBJ1-4; D unclear. Germline V gene lookup returns CDR1 LNHNV and CDR2 YYDKDF (reference sequence). This CDR3 contains 16 residues. The V end lost 5 bases, the J end lost 2 bases, and 15 bases lay between the germline ends.

This clone was counted once. The chain recombines TRBV6-5 with TRBJ2-3; D is unresolved. The length of the CDR3 is 16 residues. Trimming took 2 bases from V and 5 from J, leaving 17 bases between them. Germline-derived CDR1 and CDR2 are MNHEY and SVGAGI. The CDR3, as DNA: TGTGCCAGCAGTTACGAGGCCGACCGAGCACAAGATACGCAGTATTTT. It translates to CASSYEADRAQDTQYF.

J is TRBJ2-1 and V is TRBV29-1, with D perhaps TRBD2 (5 bases). The V gene's germline CDR1 is SQVTM and CDR2 ANQGSEA. The CDR3 covers 17 residues. V lost 2 bases and J 0 bases, leaving 17 bases between the germline ends. CDR3 sequence reads: CSVEMLQTTSSYNEQFF. The DNA for the CDR3 is TGCAGCGTTGAAATGTTACAGACCACTAGCTCCTACAATGAGCAGTTCTTC.

This clone was detected a few times. The chain joins TRBV9 to TRBJ2-3, with D possibly called TRBD1 or TRBD2 (5 bases each). In germline, CDR1 is SGDLS, CDR2 YYNGEE. The CDR3 has 14 amino acids. Trimming took off 3 bases at V and 2 bases at J, with 10 bases between the two ends. CDR3 sequence reads: CASSAGTTTDTQYF. Here the CDR3 DNA reads TGTGCCAGCAGCGCCGGGACCACCACAGATACGCAGTATTTT.

V is TRBV7-2 and J is TRBJ2-1; D is ambiguous. The CDR3 consists of 13 residues. Germline V gene sequence: CDR1 SGHTA, CDR2 FQGNSA. V shed 1 base and J shed 5 bases, with 6 bases lying between them. In DNA, the CDR3 is TGTGCCAGCAGCTTAGGACGAGACAATGAGCAGTTCTTC. Translation: CASSLGRDNEQFF.

This clone was counted a few times. The chain combines TRBV27 with TRBJ2-1, with 7 bases aligning to TRBD2. This CDR3 spans 11 amino acids. J lost 9 bases, V lost 7 bases, and 3 bases had no gene match. CDR1 is MNHEY, CDR2 SMNVEV, per germline (reference sequence). The CDR3 region is CASIGGSEQFF. The CDR3 region has the DNA TGTGCCAGCATAGGCGGGAGTGAGCAGTTCTTC.

The sample holds a few counts of this clone. This chain uses TRBV9 with TRBJ2-3, with unresolved D. Germline V lookup: CDR1 SGDLS, CDR2 YYNGEE. There are 12 residues in the CDR3. Trimming removed 1 base from V and 5 bases from J, with 5 bases in between. The CDR3 DNA is TGTGCCAGCAGCGTAAGTGAAGATACGCAGTATTTT. Amino acids: CASSVSEDTQYF.

This clone was seen more than once but under ten times. The chain couples TRBV15 to TRBJ2-1; 9 bases match TRBD2. The CDR3 runs 17 residues. J was trimmed by 0 bases and V by 0 bases; bases with no gene match: 3. Germline loops: CDR1 LNHNV, CDR2 YYDKDF (reference sequence). In DNA, the CDR3 is TGTGCCACCAGCAGAGATGCTAGCGGGATCTCCTACAATGAGCAGTTCTTC. This sequence encodes CATSRDASGISYNEQFF.

The rearrangement links TRBV20-1 to TRBJ2-3, with 7 bases identical to TRBD2. The germline V gene has CDR1 DFQATT and CDR2 SNEGSKA (reference sequence). The CDR3 has 11 residues. J gave up 8 bases and V 3 bases, and 2 bases lay outside the gene matches. CDR3 sequence reads: CSASREATQYF. The CDR3 nucleotides read TGCAGTGCTAGTCGGGAGGCTACGCAGTATTTT.

In DNA form, the CDR3 reads TGTGCCAGCAGCTACCAGAGCAACAATGAGCAGTTCTTC. Amino acids: CASSYQSNNEQFF. The chain links TRBV28 to TRBJ2-1; D is unresolved. Between the trimmed V and J ends, which lost 6 bases and 5 bases, there was a span of 11 bases. The germline V gene has CDR1 MDHEN and CDR2 SYDVKM. This CDR3 region has 13 residues.

J is TRBJ2-4 and V is TRBV23-1, with a possible D match to TRBD2 (6 bases). TRBV23-1 is flagged as an ORF with uncertain function. The V gene lost 7 bases and the J gene lost 1 base, with 14 bases spanning the gap. The CDR3 has 15 residues. The CDR3 spells CASIQGGTAKNIQYF. CDR3 coding DNA: TGCGCCAGCATCCAGGGCGGGACGGCCAAAAACATTCAGTACTTC.